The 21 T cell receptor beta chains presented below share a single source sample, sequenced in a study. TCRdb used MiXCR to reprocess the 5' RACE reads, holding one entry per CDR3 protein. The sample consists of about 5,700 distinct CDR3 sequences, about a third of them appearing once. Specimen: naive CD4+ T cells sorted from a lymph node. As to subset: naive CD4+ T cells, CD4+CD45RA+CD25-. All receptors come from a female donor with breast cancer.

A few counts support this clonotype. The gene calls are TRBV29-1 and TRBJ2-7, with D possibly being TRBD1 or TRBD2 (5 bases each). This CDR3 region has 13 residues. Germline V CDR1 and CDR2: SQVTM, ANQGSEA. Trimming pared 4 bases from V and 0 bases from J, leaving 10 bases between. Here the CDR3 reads CSVGGIGSYEQYF. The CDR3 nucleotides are TGCAGCGTTGGGGGGATAGGCTCCTACGAGCAGTACTTC.

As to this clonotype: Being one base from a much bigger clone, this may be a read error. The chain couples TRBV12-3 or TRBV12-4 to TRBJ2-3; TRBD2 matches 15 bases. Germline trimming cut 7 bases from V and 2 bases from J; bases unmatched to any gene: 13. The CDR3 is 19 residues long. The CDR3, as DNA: TGTGCCAGCAACCTAGGACTAGCGGGGGGGTCGAGCCCCACAGATACGCAGTATTTT. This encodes CASNLGLAGGSSPTDTQYF.

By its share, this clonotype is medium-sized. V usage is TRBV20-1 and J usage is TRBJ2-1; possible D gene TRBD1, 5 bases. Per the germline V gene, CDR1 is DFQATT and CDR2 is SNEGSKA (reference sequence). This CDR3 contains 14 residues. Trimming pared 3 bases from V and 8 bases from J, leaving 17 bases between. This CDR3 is CSASGKGVKDEQFF. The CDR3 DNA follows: TGCAGTGCTAGCGGCAAAGGGGTTAAGGATGAGCAGTTCTTC.

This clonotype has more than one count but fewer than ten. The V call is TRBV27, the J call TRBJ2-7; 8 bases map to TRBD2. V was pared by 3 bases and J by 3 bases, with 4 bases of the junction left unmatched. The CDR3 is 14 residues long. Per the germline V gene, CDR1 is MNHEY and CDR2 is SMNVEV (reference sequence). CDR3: CASSFNSGIYEQYF. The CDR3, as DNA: TGTGCCAGCAGTTTTAATAGCGGGATCTACGAGCAGTACTTC.

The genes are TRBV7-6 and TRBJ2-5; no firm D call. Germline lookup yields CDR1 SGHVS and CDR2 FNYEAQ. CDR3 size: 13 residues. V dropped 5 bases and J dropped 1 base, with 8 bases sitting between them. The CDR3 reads CASSPNPQETQYF. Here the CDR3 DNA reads TGTGCCAGCAGCCCGAACCCCCAAGAGACCCAGTACTTC.

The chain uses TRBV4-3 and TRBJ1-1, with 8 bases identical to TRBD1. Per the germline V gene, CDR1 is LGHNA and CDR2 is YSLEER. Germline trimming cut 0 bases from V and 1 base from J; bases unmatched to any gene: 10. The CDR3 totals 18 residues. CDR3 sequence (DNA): TGCGCCAGCAGCCAAGACCCAGGGGGCTGGATATGGAACACTGAAGCTTTCTTT. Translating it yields CASSQDPGGWIWNTEAFF.

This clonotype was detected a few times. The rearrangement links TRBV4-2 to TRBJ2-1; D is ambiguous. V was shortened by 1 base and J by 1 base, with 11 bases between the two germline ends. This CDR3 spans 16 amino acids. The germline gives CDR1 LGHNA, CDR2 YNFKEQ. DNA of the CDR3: TGTGCCAGCAGCCAAGCTACAGCGATGTCCTACAATGAGCAGTTCTTC. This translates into CASSQATAMSYNEQFF.

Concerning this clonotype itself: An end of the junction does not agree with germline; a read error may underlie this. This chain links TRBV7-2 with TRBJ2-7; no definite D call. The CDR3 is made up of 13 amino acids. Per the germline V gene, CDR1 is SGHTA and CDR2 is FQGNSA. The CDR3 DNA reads TGTGTCAGCAGCCCCCTAATTAGTTCCGAGCAGTACTTC. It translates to CVSSPLISSEQYF.

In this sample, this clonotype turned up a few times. The chain's CDR3 is CASSQDRGDQPQHF. The DNA of the CDR3 is TGTGCCAGCAGCCAGGACAGGGGAGATCAGCCCCAGCATTTT. The chain recombines TRBV27 with TRBJ1-5; 9 positions agree with TRBD1. This CDR3 is built from 14 residues. The germline gives CDR1 MNHEY, CDR2 SMNVEV (reference sequence). Trimming took 6 bases from V and 5 from J; bases not matched to a gene: 5.

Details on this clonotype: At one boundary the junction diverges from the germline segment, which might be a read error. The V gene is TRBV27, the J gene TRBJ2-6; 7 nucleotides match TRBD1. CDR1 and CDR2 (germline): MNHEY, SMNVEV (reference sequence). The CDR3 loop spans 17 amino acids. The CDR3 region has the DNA TGTGCCAGCAGTTCGCCAGGGGGTAGTGCTGGGACCAACGTCCTGACTTTC. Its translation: CASSSPGGSAGTNVLTF. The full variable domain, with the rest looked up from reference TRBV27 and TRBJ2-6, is EAQVTQNPRYLITVTGKKLTVTCSQNMNHEYMSWYRQDPGLGLRQIYYSMNVEVTDKGDVPEGYKVSRKEKRNFPLILESPSPNQTSLYFCASSSPGGSAGTNVLTFGAGSRLTVL.

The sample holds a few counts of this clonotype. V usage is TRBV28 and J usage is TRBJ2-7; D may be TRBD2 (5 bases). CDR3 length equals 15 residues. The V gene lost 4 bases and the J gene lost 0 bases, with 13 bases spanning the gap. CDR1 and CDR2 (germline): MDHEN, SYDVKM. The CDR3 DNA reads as TGTGCCAGCAGTTCCCCATTCGGGGTCTCCTACGAGCAGTACTTC. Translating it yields CASSSPFGVSYEQYF.

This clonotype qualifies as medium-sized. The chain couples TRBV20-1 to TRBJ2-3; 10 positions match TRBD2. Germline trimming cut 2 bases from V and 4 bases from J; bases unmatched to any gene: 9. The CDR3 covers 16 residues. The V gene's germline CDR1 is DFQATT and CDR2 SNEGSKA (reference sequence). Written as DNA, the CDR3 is TGCAGTGCTAGAAAACTAGCGGGGCTCCCCCCAGATACGCAGTATTTT. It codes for CSARKLAGLPPDTQYF.

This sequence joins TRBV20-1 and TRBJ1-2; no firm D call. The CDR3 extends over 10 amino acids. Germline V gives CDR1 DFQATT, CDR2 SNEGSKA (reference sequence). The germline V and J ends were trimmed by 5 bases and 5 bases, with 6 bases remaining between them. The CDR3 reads CSASVYGYTF. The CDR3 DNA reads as TGCAGTGCTTCGGTGTATGGCTACACCTTC.

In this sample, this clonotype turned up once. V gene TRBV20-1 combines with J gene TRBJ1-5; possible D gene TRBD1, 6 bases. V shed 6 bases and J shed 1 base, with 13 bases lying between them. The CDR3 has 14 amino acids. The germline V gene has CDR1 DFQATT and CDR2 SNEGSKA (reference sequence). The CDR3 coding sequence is TGCAGTGCCAGGAGGGGGGCCAGCAATCAGCCCCAGCATTTT. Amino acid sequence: CSARRGASNQPQHF.

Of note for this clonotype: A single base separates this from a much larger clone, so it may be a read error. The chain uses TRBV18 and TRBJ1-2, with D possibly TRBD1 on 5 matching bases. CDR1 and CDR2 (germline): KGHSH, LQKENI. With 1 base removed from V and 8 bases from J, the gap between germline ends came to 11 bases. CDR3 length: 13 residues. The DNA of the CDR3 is TGTGCCAGCTCACCACAAGGGGCAGGAGGCTACACCTTC. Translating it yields CASSPQGAGGYTF.

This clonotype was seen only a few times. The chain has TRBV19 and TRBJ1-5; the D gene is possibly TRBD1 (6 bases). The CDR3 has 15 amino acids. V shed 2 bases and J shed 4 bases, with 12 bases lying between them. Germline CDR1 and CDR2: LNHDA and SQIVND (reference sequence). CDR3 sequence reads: CASSISGQYNQPQHF. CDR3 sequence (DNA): TGTGCCAGTAGTATATCCGGACAGTATAATCAGCCCCAGCATTTT.

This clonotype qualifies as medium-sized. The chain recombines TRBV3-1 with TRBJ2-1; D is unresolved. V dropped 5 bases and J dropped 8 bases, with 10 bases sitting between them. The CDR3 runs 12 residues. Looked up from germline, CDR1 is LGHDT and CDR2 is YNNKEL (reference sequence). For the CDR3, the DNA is TGTGCCAGCAGCGGCCCTCCCGATGAGCAGTTCTTC. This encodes CASSGPPDEQFF.

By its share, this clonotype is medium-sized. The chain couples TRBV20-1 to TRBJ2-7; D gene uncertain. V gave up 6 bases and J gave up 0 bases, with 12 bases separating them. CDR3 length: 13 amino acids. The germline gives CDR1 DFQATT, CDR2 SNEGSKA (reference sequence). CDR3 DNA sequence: TGCAGTGCGATCTCGACTCTCTCCTACGAGCAGTACTTC. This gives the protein CSAISTLSYEQYF.

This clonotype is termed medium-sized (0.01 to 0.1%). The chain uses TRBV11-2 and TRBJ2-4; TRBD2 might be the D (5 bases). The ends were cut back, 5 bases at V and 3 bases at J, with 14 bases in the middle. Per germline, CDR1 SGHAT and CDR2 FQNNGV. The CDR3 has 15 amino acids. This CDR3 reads CASSTAREGKNIQYF. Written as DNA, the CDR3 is TGTGCCAGCAGCACAGCCCGAGAGGGCAAAAACATTCAGTACTTC.

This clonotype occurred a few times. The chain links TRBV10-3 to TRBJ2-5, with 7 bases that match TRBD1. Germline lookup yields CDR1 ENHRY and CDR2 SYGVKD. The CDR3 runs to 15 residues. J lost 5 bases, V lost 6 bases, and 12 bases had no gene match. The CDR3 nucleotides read TGTGCCATCAGCGACCGGGACAGCAATACGGAGACCCAGTACTTC. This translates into CAISDRDSNTETQYF.

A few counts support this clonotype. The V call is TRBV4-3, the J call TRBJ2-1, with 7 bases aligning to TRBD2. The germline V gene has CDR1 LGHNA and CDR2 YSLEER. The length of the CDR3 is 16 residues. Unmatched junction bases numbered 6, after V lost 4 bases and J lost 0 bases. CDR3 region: CASSLRAGSSYNEQFF. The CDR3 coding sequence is TGCGCCAGCAGCCTACGAGCGGGGAGCTCCTACAATGAGCAGTTCTTC.